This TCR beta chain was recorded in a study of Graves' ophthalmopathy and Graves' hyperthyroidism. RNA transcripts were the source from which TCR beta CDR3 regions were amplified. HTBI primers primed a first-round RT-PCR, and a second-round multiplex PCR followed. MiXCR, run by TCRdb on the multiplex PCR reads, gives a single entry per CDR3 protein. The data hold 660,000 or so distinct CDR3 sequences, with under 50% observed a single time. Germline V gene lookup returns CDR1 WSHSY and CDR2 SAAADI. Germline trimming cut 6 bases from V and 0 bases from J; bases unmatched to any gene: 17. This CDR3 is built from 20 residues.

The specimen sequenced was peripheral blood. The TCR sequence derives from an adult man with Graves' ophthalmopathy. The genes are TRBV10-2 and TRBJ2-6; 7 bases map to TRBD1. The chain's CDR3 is CASSQDRGGRASSGANVLTF. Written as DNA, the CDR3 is TGCGCCAGCAGCCAAGATCGAGGGGGCAGGGCGAGCTCTGGGGCCAACGTCCTGACTTTC.